Shown below are 10 T cell receptor beta chains from a single sample sequenced in a study of cytomegalovirus exposure and HLA in healthy donors. The PCR ran on 60 Vbeta and 13 Jbeta primers. Profiling relied on immunoSEQ multiplex PCR, and the TCRdb table lists in-frame clones only, not all of them. The sample carries roughly 120,000 clones, 8% to 9.5% recorded once. Sequencing was carried out using PBMCs. These receptors all come from a middle-aged man in good health and CMV-seronegative.

In its sample, this clone was seen a few times. V and J are TRBV2 and TRBJ1-2, with D perhaps matching TRBD1 (5 bases). Germline values: CDR1 SNHLY, CDR2 FYNNEI. CDR3 length: 13 amino acids. Trimming shortened V by 1 base and J by 8 bases, and 11 bases separated the two germline ends. CDR3 loop: CASSEGARGGYTF. The CDR3 nucleotides read TGTGCCAGCAGTGAAGGGGCAAGGGGCGGCTACACCTTC.

This clone was seen only a few times. The CDR3 DNA follows: TGTGCCAGCAGCTTAGCGCGGAGCGGGGGGGCTAGAGTCGAGACCCAGTACTTC. It is translated as CASSLARSGGARVETQYF. The chain is built from TRBV7-2 and TRBJ2-5; 10 bases are shared with TRBD2. J lost 5 bases, V lost 0 bases, and 12 bases had no gene match. This CDR3 region has 18 residues. CDR1 SGHTA and CDR2 FQGNSA come from the germline V gene.

CDR3 bases: TGTGCCAGCAGTGAAGTTTCCACAGGACCCGGGGAGCTGTTTTTT. As protein: CASSEVSTGPGELFF. This chain joins TRBV6-1 and TRBJ2-2; the D gene is possibly TRBD1 (5 bases). V was clipped by 1 base and J by 6 bases, with 12 bases between them. CDR3 length: 15 amino acids. Germline V gives CDR1 MNHNS, CDR2 SASEGT.

This chain joins TRBV5-1 and TRBJ1-1, with D perhaps TRBD1 (5 bases). The CDR3 is 16 residues long. Germline-derived CDR1 and CDR2 are SGHRS and YFSETQ. The V and J ends lost 0 bases and 0 bases respectively, with 12 bases between them. CDR3 DNA: TGCGCCAGCAGCTTGGATCGTAGACAGTTGAACACTGAAGCTTTCTTT. This gives the protein CASSLDRRQLNTEAFF.

This clone was detected only a few times. The genes are TRBV5-4 and TRBJ1-2; D not resolved. Trimming removed 4 bases from V and 3 bases from J, with 13 bases in between. CDR1 is SGHNT, CDR2 YYREEE, per germline (reference sequence). The CDR3 length is 14 residues. The CDR3 loop is CASSPLERDYGYTF. For the CDR3, the DNA is TGTGCCAGCAGCCCATTGGAGAGAGACTATGGCTACACCTTC.

The chain uses TRBV19 and TRBJ2-3; D remains unclear. Germline V gene data show CDR1 as LNHDA and CDR2 as SQIVND (reference sequence). This CDR3 has 14 amino acids. The germline V and J ends were trimmed by 6 bases and 0 bases, with 10 bases remaining between them. CDR3 in DNA: TGTGCCAGTAGGTGGGCGTCTAGCACAGATACGCAGTATTTT. It encodes CASRWASSTDTQYF.

V and J are TRBV4-1 and TRBJ1-4; a possible D gene is TRBD1 (6 bases). The CDR3 runs to 14 residues. V lost 4 bases to trimming and J lost 12 bases, with 18 bases between them. Germline V CDR1 and CDR2: MGHRA, YSYEKL. The CDR3 sequence is CASSLRDTPFQLFF. As DNA, the CDR3 is TGCGCCAGCAGCCTTAGGGACACCCCGTTCCAACTGTTTTTT.

There are a few counts of this clone. V gene TRBV9 combines with J gene TRBJ1-3, with 7 bases that match TRBD1. Germline V gene lookup returns CDR1 SGDLS and CDR2 YYNGEE. This CDR3 is built from 15 residues. The junction had 4 bases not matched to a gene; V was cut back by 3 bases and J by 1 base. In DNA form, the CDR3 reads TGTGCCAGCAGCGAACAGGGGACATCTGGAAACACCATATATTTT. As protein: CASSEQGTSGNTIYF.

The V and J genes are TRBV11-2 and TRBJ1-1, with TRBD1 matching 7 bases. The CDR3 extends over 14 amino acids. Germline V lookup: CDR1 SGHAT, CDR2 FQNNGV. The J segment lost 4 bases and the V segment lost 3 bases, leaving 5 bases of the junction unmatched. Written as DNA, the CDR3 is TGTGCCAGCAGCTTCACAGGGGTAAGCACTGAAGCTTTCTTT. Translating gives CASSFTGVSTEAFF.

This clone occurred a few times. The rearrangement links TRBV5-4 to TRBJ2-5; 9 positions match TRBD2. The J segment lost 4 bases and the V segment lost 3 bases, leaving 7 bases of the junction unmatched. From germline, CDR1 is SGHNT and CDR2 YYREEE (reference sequence). This CDR3 has 15 amino acids. This chain's CDR3 is CASSSRTSVRETQYF. Written as DNA, the CDR3 is TGTGCCAGCAGCTCACGGACTAGCGTGAGAGAGACCCAGTACTTC.